These T cell receptor beta chains were read from a single sample in a study of T cells after yellow fever vaccination. TCRdb itself ran the 5' RACE reads through MiXCR, one entry per CDR3 protein. The table shows approximately 600,000 distinct CDR3 sequences, with roughly 12% occurring only once. Material: PBMCs, obtained on the day of the yellow fever booster vaccination. Every receptor here comes from a man aged 30 to 45 who received the YFV17D yellow fever vaccine. CDR3s include the opening cysteine and the closing phenylalanine or tryptophan. D genes are given only for firm matches. Clone size appears in some rows only: once, few, many, or a class for an expanded clone.

V,size,D,J,CDR3
TRBV6-5,many,TRBD2,TRBJ2-5,CASSYDGGGHQETQYF
TRBV5-1,-,-,TRBJ2-6,CASSDRGASGANVLTF
TRBV7-9,few,-,TRBJ2-1,CASSPGPEQFF
TRBV20-1,-,TRBD2,TRBJ2-1,CSASISGLDIYNEQFF
TRBV10-3,few,-,TRBJ2-7,CAISAPGEQYF
TRBV5-1,few,-,TRBJ1-5,CASSLGGAVNQPQHF
TRBV20-1,-,TRBD2,TRBJ2-7,CSAYPRLAGGAYEQYF
TRBV15,few,-,TRBJ2-7,CATSRDLDSGEYEQYF
TRBV14,few,TRBD1,TRBJ1-2,CASSQVRGTALGYGYTF
TRBV20-1,-,TRBD2,TRBJ2-1,CSARTSGRHDNEQFF
TRBV29-1,few,TRBD2,TRBJ2-1,CSVDWAAGAKGGEQFF
TRBV7-2,-,TRBD1,TRBJ2-7,CASSSRPGGNEQYF
TRBV7-2,-,TRBD2,TRBJ2-1,CASSWGLAGESYNEQFF
TRBV20-1,-,-,TRBJ2-1,CSARVQALRGEQFF
TRBV12-3/TRBV12-4,few,-,TRBJ1-5,CASKLTGYGAGQPQHF
TRBV19,-,-,TRBJ1-1,CASSIGPMNTEAFF
TRBV24-1,-,-,TRBJ2-7,CATSPGHGEQYF
TRBV6-1,-,-,TRBJ2-7,CASTPGDLSNEQYF
TRBV19,once,TRBD1,TRBJ2-6,CATTPRQGASGANVLTF
TRBV19,-,-,TRBJ2-1,CASTDLGVTYNEQFF
TRBV20-1,few,TRBD2,TRBJ2-2,CSASNSGRGSGELFF
TRBV20-1,few,-,TRBJ2-7,CSASYGQAAYEQYF
TRBV7-2,many,TRBD2,TRBJ2-1,CASSGLGSSYNEQFF
TRBV5-5,-,TRBD1,TRBJ1-4,CASSDPGQGNEKLFF
TRBV12-3/TRBV12-4,many,-,TRBJ2-2,CASSLRGELFF
TRBV24-1,-,-,TRBJ2-2,CATSDPSYTGELFF
TRBV21-1,few,-,TRBJ2-2,CASSKGLAAGLKGGELFF
TRBV5-1,-,-,TRBJ2-1,CASSPDYSYNEQFF
TRBV5-1,many,-,TRBJ2-7,CASSRGGNYEQYF
TRBV10-1,many,TRBD2,TRBJ2-1,CASSGLAGASNEQFF
TRBV10-3,-,TRBD1,TRBJ2-1,CATDRTGDLGNEQFF
TRBV4-3,many,-,TRBJ2-1,CASSQVGGEQFF
TRBV10-3,-,-,TRBJ2-5,CAISVLQGKQETQYF
TRBV28,-,-,TRBJ2-7,CASSLSADGPYEQYF
TRBV28,-,TRBD1,TRBJ1-1,CASGPYRGDTEAFF
TRBV5-6,few,-,TRBJ1-2,CASSLSAGADGYTF
TRBV18,-,-,TRBJ2-1,CASSPRDQGSNEQFF
TRBV12-3/TRBV12-4,few,TRBD2,TRBJ2-7,CASTPPGLALEQYF
TRBV18,few,TRBD2,TRBJ2-7,CASSPGTSNSYEQYF
TRBV28,once,-,TRBJ2-7,CASSLEPGLRGVYEQYF
TRBV6-2/TRBV6-3,few,-,TRBJ1-5,CASSYSGEYSNQPQHF
TRBV2,few,-,TRBJ2-3,CASSGVPPVNGPQYF
TRBV20-1,few,TRBD1,TRBJ1-1,CSARGPGQVRLTEAFF
TRBV3-1,-,-,TRBJ1-6,CASSQGPNSPLHF
TRBV20-1,-,TRBD2,TRBJ2-5,CSARSGSGRETQYF
TRBV5-1,many,-,TRBJ2-7,CASSLEGAEQYF
TRBV20-1,few,TRBD1,TRBJ1-5,CSARVGQVSNQPQHF
TRBV20-1,-,-,TRBJ1-4,CSARDPWWQGDEKLFF
TRBV5-6,few,-,TRBJ1-5,CASSRGPLKTNQPQHF